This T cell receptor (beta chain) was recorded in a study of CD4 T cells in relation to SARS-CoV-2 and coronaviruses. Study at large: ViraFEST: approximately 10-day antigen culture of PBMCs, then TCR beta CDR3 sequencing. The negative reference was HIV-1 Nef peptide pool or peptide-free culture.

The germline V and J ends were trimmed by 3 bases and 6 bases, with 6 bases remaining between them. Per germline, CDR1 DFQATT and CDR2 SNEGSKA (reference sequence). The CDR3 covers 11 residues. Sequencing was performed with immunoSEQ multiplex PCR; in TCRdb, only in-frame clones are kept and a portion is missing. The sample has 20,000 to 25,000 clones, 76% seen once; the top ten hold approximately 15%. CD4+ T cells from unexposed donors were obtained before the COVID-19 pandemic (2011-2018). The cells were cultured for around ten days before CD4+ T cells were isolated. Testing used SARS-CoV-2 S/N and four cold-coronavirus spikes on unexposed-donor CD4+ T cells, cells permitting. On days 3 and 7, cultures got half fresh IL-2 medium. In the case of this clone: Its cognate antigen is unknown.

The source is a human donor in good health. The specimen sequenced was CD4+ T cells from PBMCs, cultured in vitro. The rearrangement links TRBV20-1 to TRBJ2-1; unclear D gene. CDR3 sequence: CSASQSNEQFF. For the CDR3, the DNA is TGCAGTGCTAGCCAGAGCAATGAGCAGTTCTTC.